Below, 8 T cell receptor beta chains from the same sample are listed, as sequenced in a study of blood T cell repertoires in COVID-19. Clones were sequenced by immunoSEQ multiplex PCR, and TCRdb holds only the in-frame ones, with some missing. The repertoire has approximately 110,000 clones, around nine tenths of them found once; the top ten carry 0.88%. Sample: peripheral blood. These receptors were collected from a woman between 50 and 59 years old with active or convalescent COVID-19.

The chain couples TRBV15 to TRBJ1-5; the D is unclear. V was trimmed by 2 bases and J by 6 bases, leaving 8 bases between them. CDR1 and CDR2 (germline): LNHNV, YYDKDF (reference sequence). The CDR3 runs to 13 residues. The CDR3 DNA follows: TGTGCCACCAGCAGACCCCCCCTTCAGCCCCAGCATTTT. Its translation: CATSRPPLQPQHF.

The rearrangement joins TRBV19 to TRBJ2-3, with TRBD1 matching 9 bases. This CDR3 comprises 15 residues. V trimming: 5 bases; J trimming: 1 base; junction bases outside the gene matches: 4. The germline CDR1 and CDR2 sequences are LNHDA and SQIVND (reference sequence). CDR3 nucleotide sequence: TGTGCCAGTAGTGACCGGGACAGGGGCACAGATACGCAGTATTTT. It is translated as CASSDRDRGTDTQYF.

The chain has TRBV14 and TRBJ2-3; TRBD2 matches 7 bases. Germline CDR1 reads SGHDN; CDR2 reads FVKESK. CDR3 length: 15 residues. V lost 4 bases, J lost 1 base, and 5 bases stayed unmatched. CDR3 amino acids: CASSPRAGGTDTQYF. The CDR3 nucleotides read TGTGCCAGCAGCCCTCGGGCGGGAGGCACAGATACGCAGTATTTT.

The CDR3 spells CASTRTGGYYEQYF. In DNA form, the CDR3 reads TGTGCCAGCACCAGGACAGGGGGCTACTACGAGCAGTACTTC. The J gene is TRBJ2-7, the V gene TRBV27, with 11 nucleotides matching TRBD1. The ends lost 7 bases at V and 3 bases at J; junction bases unmatched: 5. The CDR3 contains 14 residues. Germline V gives CDR1 MNHEY, CDR2 SMNVEV (reference sequence).

This CDR3 reads CASGRVGGANVLTF. For the CDR3, the DNA is TGTGCCAGCGGCAGGGTAGGTGGGGCCAACGTCCTGACTTTC. The chain uses TRBV27 and TRBJ2-6, with a tentative D call TRBD1 (5 bases). The CDR3 runs to 14 residues. V was pared by 8 bases and J by 3 bases, with 11 bases between. From germline, CDR1 is MNHEY and CDR2 SMNVEV (reference sequence).

The chain employs TRBV28 and TRBJ2-5; D is unclear. The V gene lost 6 bases and the J gene lost 2 bases, with 13 bases spanning the gap. This CDR3 has 14 residues. The germline gives CDR1 MDHEN, CDR2 SYDVKM. Here the CDR3 DNA reads TGTGCCAGCAGCCGACTTCTCGGACAAGAGACCCAGTACTTC. Encoded protein: CASSRLLGQETQYF.

The rearrangement joins TRBV4-1 to TRBJ1-1, with 7 bases fitting TRBD1. The CDR3 length is 17 residues. Germline assignment: CDR1 MGHRA and CDR2 YSYEKL. The V segment lost 1 base and the J segment 4 bases; nucleotides outside the gene matches: 12. The CDR3 reads CASSQVVPGQSPTEAFF. CDR3 coding DNA: TGCGCCAGCAGCCAAGTCGTTCCGGGACAGAGTCCCACTGAAGCTTTCTTT.

The J gene is TRBJ2-3, the V gene TRBV6-5, with TRBD2 matching 9 bases. V dropped 6 bases and J dropped 4; count of bases not matched to a gene: 8. CDR1 and CDR2 (germline): MNHEY, SVGAGI. The CDR3 consists of 15 residues. The CDR3 here is CASSNSGSGSDTQYF. CDR3 DNA: TGTGCCAGCAGCAATAGCGGGAGTGGCTCAGATACGCAGTATTTT.